The sequence of this T cell receptor beta chain was determined in a study of spatial heterogeneity in lung cancer. Study-wide findings and caveats: Higher tumor mutation counts went along with higher counts of expanded intratumoral alpha and beta TCRs.

Specified time point: sample taken at primary tumor resection. A word on this clonotype: The antigen is not known. This beta chain came through as a stray read in a library set up for alpha chains, and its size says little.

TCRdb reprocessed the 5' RACE reads via MiXCR and lists one record per CDR3 protein. The sample has roughly 9,800 distinct CDR3 sequences, roughly half seen once. This CDR3 comprises 12 residues. The germline V gene has CDR1 MNHEY and CDR2 SMNVEV (reference sequence). V lost 8 bases and J 6 bases, leaving 11 bases between the germline ends. This receptor was obtained from a female donor with early-stage non-small cell lung cancer. The J gene is TRBJ1-5, the V gene TRBV27; tentative D call: TRBD1 (5 bases). Sequencing was performed on lung tumor tissue, taken at surgery. The CDR3 sequence is CASRVGAQPQHF. The CDR3 nucleotides read TGTGCCAGCCGAGTCGGGGCTCAGCCCCAGCATTTT.